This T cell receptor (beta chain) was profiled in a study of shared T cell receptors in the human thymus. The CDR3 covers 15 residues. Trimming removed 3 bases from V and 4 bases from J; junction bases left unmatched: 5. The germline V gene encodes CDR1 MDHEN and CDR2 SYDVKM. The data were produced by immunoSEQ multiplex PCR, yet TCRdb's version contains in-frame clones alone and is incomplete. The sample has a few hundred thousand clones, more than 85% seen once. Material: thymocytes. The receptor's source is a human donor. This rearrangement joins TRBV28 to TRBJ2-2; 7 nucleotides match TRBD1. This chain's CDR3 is CASSFRGGGTGELFF. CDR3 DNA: TGTGCCAGCAGTTTTAGAGGGGGCGGCACCGGGGAGCTGTTTTTT.